A selection of T cell receptor beta chains follows, all from one sample in a study of shared clonotypes between healthy human individuals. Profiled with immunoSEQ multiplex PCR; TCRdb holds only in-frame clones, not every one. The sample lists millions of clones, approximately 95% occurring once. Sequences were obtained from naive CD4+ T cells from PBMCs. Receptors were obtained from a man younger than 30 in good health. Some clones in this sample may be carry-over from other donors' samples. CDR3s include the opening cysteine and the closing phenylalanine or tryptophan. D genes are given only for firm matches. Rows may omit the clone size; those that give it use once, few, many or a size class.

j_call: TRBJ1-2
clone_size: .
v_call: TRBV7-2
d_call: .
cdr3_nt: TGTGCCAGCAGCTTAGAGGGGAGCTCTAACTATGGCTACACCTTC
cdr3_aa: CASSLEGSSNYGYTF

j_call: TRBJ2-7
clone_size: .
v_call: TRBV5-1
d_call: .
cdr3_nt: TGCGCCAGCACCCGGGACAAGGGCGGCTACGAGCAGTACTTC
cdr3_aa: CASTRDKGGYEQYF

j_call: TRBJ2-2
clone_size: .
v_call: TRBV5-5
d_call: TRBD2
cdr3_nt: TGTGCCAGCAGCCCACTGGTGGGGGGGGCCGGGGAGCTGTTTTTT
cdr3_aa: CASSPLVGGAGELFF

j_call: TRBJ2-1
clone_size: .
v_call: TRBV18
d_call: .
cdr3_nt: TGTGCCAGCTCACTGAATGAGCAGTTCTTC
cdr3_aa: CASSLNEQFF

j_call: TRBJ1-3
clone_size: .
v_call: TRBV9
d_call: .
cdr3_nt: TGTGCCAGCAGCGTAGCTTTGGGCCCACTAACGGTGGACACCATATATTTT
cdr3_aa: CASSVALGPLTVDTIYF

j_call: TRBJ2-7
clone_size: .
v_call: TRBV28
d_call: .
cdr3_nt: TGTGCCAGCAGCTATACGGACCTCTCCTACGAGCAGTACTTC
cdr3_aa: CASSYTDLSYEQYF

j_call: TRBJ1-2
clone_size: .
v_call: TRBV10-3
d_call: .
cdr3_nt: TGTGCCATCAGTGGGCCAGGGAGAGGCTACACCTTC
cdr3_aa: CAISGPGRGYTF

j_call: TRBJ2-2
clone_size: .
v_call: TRBV7-7
d_call: TRBD2
cdr3_nt: TGTGCCAGCAGCTTGGGACTAGCTACCGGGGAGCTGTTTTTT
cdr3_aa: CASSLGLATGELFF

j_call: TRBJ1-1
clone_size: once
v_call: TRBV7-9
d_call: .
cdr3_nt: TGTGCCAGCAGCTTATACTCAGGGCTCACTGAAGCTTTCTTT
cdr3_aa: CASSLYSGLTEAFF

j_call: TRBJ2-1
clone_size: .
v_call: TRBV2
d_call: .
cdr3_nt: TGTGCCAGCAGTGAAGTGGGTACTTACAATGAGCAGTTCTTC
cdr3_aa: CASSEVGTYNEQFF

j_call: TRBJ1-3
clone_size: .
v_call: TRBV30
d_call: TRBD1
cdr3_nt: TGTGCCTGGAGTGCAGGGGGTTCCTCTGGAAACACCATATATTTT
cdr3_aa: CAWSAGGSSGNTIYF

j_call: TRBJ2-1
clone_size: .
v_call: TRBV6-5
d_call: TRBD1
cdr3_nt: TGTGCCAGCAGTTCAAGGACAGGGGACAATGAGCAGTTCTTC
cdr3_aa: CASSSRTGDNEQFF

j_call: TRBJ2-7
clone_size: .
v_call: TRBV9
d_call: .
cdr3_nt: TGTGCCAGCAGCCTTCGGGGAGGATACGAGCAGTACTTC
cdr3_aa: CASSLRGGYEQYF

j_call: TRBJ2-5
clone_size: .
v_call: TRBV4-1
d_call: .
cdr3_nt: TGCGCCAGCAGCCAATCCGAAGGGGAGACCCAGTACTTC
cdr3_aa: CASSQSEGETQYF

j_call: TRBJ2-7
clone_size: .
v_call: TRBV5-1
d_call: TRBD2
cdr3_nt: TGCGCCAGCCGGGAGGGGGTTCGCAGCTCCTACGAGCAGTACTTC
cdr3_aa: CASREGVRSSYEQYF

j_call: TRBJ2-1
clone_size: .
v_call: TRBV5-1
d_call: TRBD2
cdr3_nt: TGCGCCAGCAGCTACCAGGGACTAGAGAGTTTCAATGAGCAGTTCTTC
cdr3_aa: CASSYQGLESFNEQFF

j_call: TRBJ2-3
clone_size: .
v_call: TRBV7-2
d_call: .
cdr3_nt: TGTGCCAGCAGCTTGGGACTGGTCTTCGATACGCAGTATTTT
cdr3_aa: CASSLGLVFDTQYF

j_call: TRBJ1-5
clone_size: few
v_call: TRBV9
d_call: .
cdr3_nt: TGTGCCAGCAGCGTAGGGACAGTCAATCAGCCCCAGCATTTT
cdr3_aa: CASSVGTVNQPQHF

j_call: TRBJ2-7
clone_size: .
v_call: TRBV5-4
d_call: TRBD1
cdr3_nt: TGTGCCAGCAGCTTGGCCGGGACAGGGGGCTACGAGCAGTACTTC
cdr3_aa: CASSLAGTGGYEQYF

j_call: TRBJ1-5
clone_size: .
v_call: TRBV2
d_call: .
cdr3_nt: TGTGCCAGCAGTGAAGGCGGGGCAGGGCCTAATAGCAATCAGCCCCAGCATTTT
cdr3_aa: CASSEGGAGPNSNQPQHF

j_call: TRBJ2-6
clone_size: .
v_call: TRBV7-3
d_call: .
cdr3_nt: TGTGCCAGCAGCTACCGCGGTCGGGATGCCAACGTCCTGACTTTC
cdr3_aa: CASSYRGRDANVLTF

j_call: TRBJ2-3
clone_size: .
v_call: TRBV7-8
d_call: .
cdr3_nt: TGTGCCAGCAGCCTGGAAAAGGGACAAAGCACAGATACGCAGTATTTT
cdr3_aa: CASSLEKGQSTDTQYF

j_call: TRBJ2-7
clone_size: .
v_call: TRBV5-1
d_call: .
cdr3_nt: TGCGCCAGCAGCTTAGGTTCTCGAGCAGACGAGCAGTACTTC
cdr3_aa: CASSLGSRADEQYF

j_call: TRBJ1-1
clone_size: .
v_call: TRBV9
d_call: .
cdr3_nt: TGTGCCAGCAGCGTAGGAGGGGGAGCCGAGAACACTGAAGCTTTCTTT
cdr3_aa: CASSVGGGAENTEAFF

j_call: TRBJ1-1
clone_size: .
v_call: TRBV7-2
d_call: .
cdr3_nt: TGTGCCAGCAGCTGGGAGGGTTCAGTGAACACTGAAGCTTTCTTT
cdr3_aa: CASSWEGSVNTEAFF

j_call: TRBJ1-2
clone_size: .
v_call: TRBV6-4
d_call: .
cdr3_nt: TGTGCCAGCAGTGACCGTTATGGCTACACCTTC
cdr3_aa: CASSDRYGYTF

j_call: TRBJ2-7
clone_size: once
v_call: TRBV19
d_call: .
cdr3_nt: TGTGCCAGTGGTATACAGGGTTACGAGCAGTACTTC
cdr3_aa: CASGIQGYEQYF

j_call: TRBJ2-5
clone_size: .
v_call: TRBV4-2
d_call: .
cdr3_nt: TGTGCCAGCAGCCAAGAGGGTAGCCAAGAGACCCAGTACTTC
cdr3_aa: CASSQEGSQETQYF

j_call: TRBJ2-7
clone_size: .
v_call: TRBV18
d_call: .
cdr3_nt: TGTGCCAGCTCACCATCGGGGGACCCCTCCGAGCAGTACTTC
cdr3_aa: CASSPSGDPSEQYF

j_call: TRBJ2-1
clone_size: .
v_call: TRBV7-2
d_call: .
cdr3_nt: TGTGCCAGCAGCCTAGAGTATTTCCGCGTCGGCTACAATGAGCAGTTCTTC
cdr3_aa: CASSLEYFRVGYNEQFF

j_call: TRBJ1-2
clone_size: few
v_call: TRBV20-1
d_call: .
cdr3_nt: TGCAGTGCTAGAGGTGGCTACACCTTC
cdr3_aa: CSARGGYTF

j_call: TRBJ2-1
clone_size: .
v_call: TRBV5-1
d_call: .
cdr3_nt: TGCGCCAGCAGCTTTAGGGAGGAGCAGTTCTTC
cdr3_aa: CASSFREEQFF

j_call: TRBJ2-3
clone_size: .
v_call: TRBV2
d_call: .
cdr3_nt: TGTGCCAGCAGTTCCCCGGGCCCTAGCACAGATACGCAGTATTTT
cdr3_aa: CASSSPGPSTDTQYF

j_call: TRBJ2-2
clone_size: .
v_call: TRBV5-1
d_call: .
cdr3_nt: TGCGCCAGCAGCCCCCCTCACGTATCGAACACCGGGGAGCTGTTTTTT
cdr3_aa: CASSPPHVSNTGELFF

j_call: TRBJ1-5
clone_size: few
v_call: TRBV30
d_call: .
cdr3_nt: TGTGCCTGGAGTGCCCCAGGGGCCAACCGGCTCAATCAGCCCCAGCATTTT
cdr3_aa: CAWSAPGANRLNQPQHF

j_call: TRBJ1-2
clone_size: .
v_call: TRBV15
d_call: .
cdr3_nt: TGTGCCACCAGCAGAGTACAGGGTGGGGACTATGGCTACACCTTC
cdr3_aa: CATSRVQGGDYGYTF

j_call: TRBJ1-2
clone_size: once
v_call: TRBV7-2
d_call: .
cdr3_nt: TGTGCCAGCAGCTTTTCGTTCGAGGGTAACTATGGCTACACCTTC
cdr3_aa: CASSFSFEGNYGYTF

j_call: TRBJ1-5
clone_size: few
v_call: TRBV30
d_call: .
cdr3_nt: TGTGCCTGGACCCTTGGATCCGAGTATCAGCCCCAGCATTTT
cdr3_aa: CAWTLGSEYQPQHF

j_call: TRBJ2-1
clone_size: once
v_call: TRBV4-1
d_call: .
cdr3_nt: TGCGCCAGCAGCCCAGCGGAGGCCTCCTACAATGAGCAGTTCTTC
cdr3_aa: CASSPAEASYNEQFF

j_call: TRBJ2-1
clone_size: .
v_call: TRBV30
d_call: TRBD2
cdr3_nt: TGTGCCTCTCGGACTAGAACTTCCTACAATGAGCAGTTCTTC
cdr3_aa: CASRTRTSYNEQFF

j_call: TRBJ2-1
clone_size: .
v_call: TRBV5-1
d_call: .
cdr3_nt: TGCGCCAGCAGCTTTCTGGAGAATGAGCAGTTCTTC
cdr3_aa: CASSFLENEQFF

j_call: TRBJ2-7
clone_size: .
v_call: TRBV6-1
d_call: TRBD1
cdr3_nt: TGTGCCATTTCCCGGGACAGGGGGTACGAGCAGTACTTC
cdr3_aa: CAISRDRGYEQYF

j_call: TRBJ2-2
clone_size: .
v_call: TRBV7-3
d_call: .
cdr3_nt: TGTGCCAGCACCCAAACCCCGGCCGGGGAGCTGTTTTTT
cdr3_aa: CASTQTPAGELFF

j_call: TRBJ2-2
clone_size: .
v_call: TRBV9
d_call: .
cdr3_nt: TGTGCCAGCAGCGTAGGTGGTGGGACATTCACGACCGGGGAGCTGTTTTTT
cdr3_aa: CASSVGGGTFTTGELFF

j_call: TRBJ1-4
clone_size: few
v_call: TRBV4-2
d_call: .
cdr3_nt: TGTGCCAGCAGCCAAGATCGTGGCCAGAATGAAAAACTGTTTTTT
cdr3_aa: CASSQDRGQNEKLFF

j_call: TRBJ2-2
clone_size: .
v_call: TRBV5-1
d_call: TRBD2
cdr3_nt: TGCGCCAGCAGCCGAAGCGGGAGGGAGGGAACCGGGGAGCTGTTTTTT
cdr3_aa: CASSRSGREGTGELFF

j_call: TRBJ2-7
clone_size: once
v_call: TRBV2
d_call: TRBD2
cdr3_nt: TGTGCCAGCAGTCTCATAAGGTCGGGGAGGGCCTACGAGCAGTACTTC
cdr3_aa: CASSLIRSGRAYEQYF

j_call: TRBJ1-4
clone_size: .
v_call: TRBV19
d_call: .
cdr3_nt: TGTGCCAGTAGTTTTTTCATTGCAACTAATGAAAAACTGTTTTTT
cdr3_aa: CASSFFIATNEKLFF

j_call: TRBJ1-1
clone_size: .
v_call: TRBV5-4
d_call: .
cdr3_nt: TGTGCCAGCGGATCTAAATCCACAGGGATAAGCACTGAAGCTTTCTTT
cdr3_aa: CASGSKSTGISTEAFF

j_call: TRBJ2-7
clone_size: .
v_call: TRBV5-1
d_call: .
cdr3_nt: TGCGCCAGCAGCCTAAAACAACGTCTCCGGGACCAGGAGTACGAGCAGTACTTC
cdr3_aa: CASSLKQRLRDQEYEQYF

j_call: TRBJ2-3
clone_size: .
v_call: TRBV2
d_call: .
cdr3_nt: TGTGCCAGCAGTGAAGTAGGAGCGGCCAGGGGCACGCAGTATTTT
cdr3_aa: CASSEVGAARGTQYF

j_call: TRBJ1-2
clone_size: .
v_call: TRBV5-1
d_call: .
cdr3_nt: TGCGCCAGCAGCTTGTCCTTTGGAAACTATGGCTACACCTTC
cdr3_aa: CASSLSFGNYGYTF

j_call: TRBJ1-2
clone_size: .
v_call: TRBV28
d_call: TRBD1
cdr3_nt: TGTGCCAGCAGTTCGTTCGGGACAGCGAATAACTATGGCTACACCTTC
cdr3_aa: CASSSFGTANNYGYTF

j_call: TRBJ2-5
clone_size: .
v_call: TRBV11-3
d_call: TRBD2
cdr3_nt: TGTGCCAGCAGTCGGGGACTAGCGGGAGGGGAGACCCAGTACTTC
cdr3_aa: CASSRGLAGGETQYF